Given below is one T cell receptor (beta chain) in context. Its antigen remains unidentified. This sample stems from a study of T-cell memory formation after mild COVID-19. General study points: While clones contracting from day 15 to 85 were balanced between CD4 and CD8, later expanders leaned CD4+.

TCRdb analysed the 5' RACE reads with MiXCR anew, one entry per CDR3 protein. This table has about 470,000 distinct CDR3 sequences, approximately 23% appearing once. V dropped 4 bases and J dropped 8; count of bases not matched to a gene: 12. Germline values: CDR1 LGHDT, CDR2 YNNKEL (reference sequence). The CDR3 sequence is 15 residues long. Input material: PBMCs or a T cell subset sorted from them (not recorded which). The receptor was derived from an adult woman who had mild COVID-19 (a few samples of this study predate the infection). Cell type and time point are not known. This chain links TRBV3-1 with TRBJ1-2, with 8 bases fitting TRBD1. The CDR3 loop is CASSRRTGQPGGYTF. The CDR3 DNA sequence: TGTGCCAGCAGCCGTCGGACAGGGCAGCCGGGGGGCTACACCTTC. The whole variable domain, filled in from reference TRBV3-1 and TRBJ1-2, reads DTAVSQTPKYLVTQMGNDKSIKCEQNLGHDTMYWYKQDSKKFLKIMFSYNNKELIINETVPNRFSPKSPDKAHLNLHINSLELGDSAVYFCASSRRTGQPGGYTFGSGTRLTVV.